Detailed here is one T cell receptor beta chain. The entry originates in a study of OX40 agonist ivuxolimab in advanced cancers. Looked up from germline, CDR1 is LNHDA and CDR2 is SQIVND (reference sequence). The CDR3 contains 15 residues. V lost 9 bases, J lost 3 bases, and 19 bases lay in between. TCRdb keeps only in-frame clones here, not all; method: immunoSEQ multiplex PCR. The sample includes over 65,000 clones, around 86% of them seen just once. The V gene is TRBV19, the J gene TRBJ2-3; the D gene is possibly TRBD2 (6 bases). The input for sequencing was CD4+ or CD8+ T cells sorted from blood, taken in a trial of the OX40 agonist ivuxolimab. The TCR sequence derives from an adult with an advanced solid tumor such as melanoma, head and neck, liver or kidney cancer. The CDR3 spells CASRAQGGWTDTQYF. Here the CDR3 DNA reads TGTGCCAGCCGGGCCCAGGGAGGTTGGACAGATACGCAGTATTTT.